These 8 T cell receptor beta chains originate from one sample sequenced in a study of PD-L1 blockade in urothelial cancer. Repertoires were generated with immunoSEQ multiplex PCR, while TCRdb's copy carries only in-frame clones and drops some. This repertoire shows more than 35,000 clones, around 80% found once; its top ten account for about 3.2%. The sample in question was PBMCs, obtained around atezolizumab (anti-PD-L1) treatment. These TCRs come from a man in his 70s with urothelial cancer.

The J gene is TRBJ2-5, the V gene TRBV7-8; D possibly corresponds to TRBD1 (5 bases). The CDR3 sequence is 12 residues long. Germline values: CDR1 SGHVS, CDR2 FQNEAQ. V lost 7 bases, J lost 5 bases, and 11 bases lay in between. The CDR3 loop is CASTRARETQYF. CDR3 sequence (DNA): TGTGCCAGCACCAGGGCCCGTGAGACCCAGTACTTC.

The chain links TRBV6-1 to TRBJ2-7; no reliable D call. The germline V and J ends were trimmed by 8 bases and 7 bases, with 15 bases remaining between them. CDR1 and CDR2 (germline): MNHNS, SASEGT. The CDR3 loop spans 12 amino acids. The CDR3 spells CASVHTGGEQYF. Here the CDR3 DNA reads TGTGCCAGCGTACACACGGGTGGAGAGCAGTACTTC.

As for this clone: Relative to the germline gene, one junction end is altered; a read error may explain this. V usage is TRBV30 and J usage is TRBJ1-1, with D possibly being TRBD1 (6 bases). The CDR3 runs to 15 residues. Germline values: CDR1 GTSNPN, CDR2 SVGIG (reference sequence). CDR3 bases: TGTGCCGGGAGAACAGGGACCGGTTTGAACACTGAAGCTTTCTTT. It translates to CAGRTGTGLNTEAFF.

The chain joins TRBV25-1 to TRBJ1-1; 7 bases line up with TRBD1. Trimming at V came to 6 bases and at J to 0 bases, leaving 7 bases not matched to a gene. This CDR3 has 15 residues. Germline assignment: CDR1 MGHDK and CDR2 SYGVNS. As DNA, the CDR3 is TGTGCCAGCAGGGGAATGACAGGGTTGAACACTGAAGCTTTCTTT. It translates to CASRGMTGLNTEAFF.

Concerning this clone: Other nucleotide sequences in the sample specify the same CDR3. The chain links TRBV9 to TRBJ1-2; 9 bases line up with TRBD1. The CDR3 contains 14 residues. V dropped 0 bases and J dropped 3; count of bases not matched to a gene: 0. Per germline, CDR1 SGDLS and CDR2 YYNGEE. CDR3 DNA sequence: TGTGCCAGCAGCGTAGGGACAGGGGACTATGGCTACACCTTC. Protein sequence: CASSVGTGDYGYTF.

V and J are TRBV5-1 and TRBJ2-2, with 10 bases lining up with TRBD1. From germline, CDR1 is SGHRS and CDR2 YFSETQ. J was trimmed by 8 bases and V by 4 bases; bases with no gene match: 5. The CDR3 is made up of 14 amino acids. The CDR3: CASSQGQGSGELFF. The CDR3 bases are TGCGCCAGCAGCCAGGGACAGGGGTCTGGGGAGCTGTTTTTT.

The rearrangement links TRBV7-6 to TRBJ2-7; D remains unclear. V lost 0 bases and J 1 base, leaving 4 bases between the germline ends. CDR3 length: 13 residues. Looked up from germline, CDR1 is SGHVS and CDR2 is FNYEAQ. CDR3 DNA sequence: TGTGCCAGCAGCTTAGCTTCGTCCTACGAGCAGTACTTC. Amino acids: CASSLASSYEQYF.

Here the CDR3 reads CASSTRTGDTIYF. CDR3 nucleotide sequence: TGCGCCAGCAGCACCCGGACAGGGGACACCATATATTTT. The chain uses TRBV4-1 and TRBJ1-3, with 9 bases lining up with TRBD1. This CDR3 contains 13 residues. The junction had 4 bases not matched to a gene; V was cut back by 5 bases and J by 8 bases. Looked up from germline, CDR1 is MGHRA and CDR2 is YSYEKL.